Each of the 12 T cell receptor beta chains below was sequenced from the same sample in a study of T-cell reconstitution after alpha-beta-depleted transplantation in children. Unique molecular identifiers were used to barcode this TCRbeta library. One entry per CDR3 protein results from TCRdb running MiXCR on the PCR reads. The sample includes roughly 220,000 distinct CDR3 sequences, about 12% of them seen just once. The material was PBMCs from the stem cell graft donor, obtained from the stem cell graft. The receptors were sampled from a human donor who donated a stem cell graft to a child with acute lymphoblastic leukemia.

This clonotype was counted at least ten times. This sequence joins TRBV20-1 and TRBJ1-5; D remains unclear. V gave up 6 bases and J gave up 13 bases, with 10 bases separating them. This CDR3 comprises 9 residues. Germline assignment: CDR1 DFQATT and CDR2 SNEGSKA (reference sequence). The CDR3 DNA is TGCAGTGCCGGTAGGAGACAGCATTTT. This codes for CSAGRRQHF.

This clonotype was observed many times. The chain links TRBV7-2 to TRBJ1-3; D is uncertain. Looked up from germline, CDR1 is SGHTA and CDR2 is FQGNSA. The V and J ends lost 6 bases and 2 bases respectively, with 17 bases between them. The CDR3 is 16 residues long. This chain's CDR3 is CASSPLAGIPGNTIYF. The CDR3 DNA follows: TGTGCCAGCAGTCCCCTCGCGGGGATCCCTGGAAACACCATATATTTT. Combining the CDR3 with reference TRBV7-2 and TRBJ1-3 gives the whole variable domain GAGVSQSPSNKVTEKGKDVELRCDPISGHTALYWYRQSLGQGLEFLIYFQGNSAPDKSGLPSDRFSAERTGGSVSTLTIQRTQQEDSAVYLCASSPLAGIPGNTIYFGEGSWLTVV.

This clonotype was observed many times. The chain carries TRBV28 and TRBJ2-2; D is possibly TRBD1 (6 bases). CDR1 MDHEN and CDR2 SYDVKM come from the germline V gene. The CDR3 contains 21 residues. V dropped 3 bases and J dropped 7 bases, with 33 bases sitting between them. The CDR3 loop is CASSFRSWLTGKLNDRGELFF. In DNA form, the CDR3 reads TGTGCCAGCAGTTTCCGATCCTGGCTAACAGGGAAACTAAACGATCGCGGGGAGCTGTTTTTT.

Ten or more counts support this clonotype. The V and J genes are TRBV6-1 and TRBJ2-1; 7 nucleotides align to TRBD2. This CDR3 is 15 amino acids long. V gave up 7 bases and J gave up 5 bases; unmatched junction bases: 11. Germline CDR1 is MNHNS and CDR2 is SASEGT. The CDR3 here is CASTRLREPDNEQFF. In nucleotides, the CDR3 is TGTGCCAGCACACGGTTGCGGGAGCCCGACAATGAGCAGTTCTTC.

In its sample, this clonotype was seen many times. The rearrangement uses TRBV5-5 and TRBJ2-3; 9 positions agree with TRBD1. This CDR3 has 15 amino acids. In germline, CDR1 is SGHKS, CDR2 YYEKEE (reference sequence). V dropped 2 bases and J dropped 3; count of bases not matched to a gene: 4. The CDR3 here is CASSLQGAITDTQYF. The DNA of the CDR3 is TGTGCCAGCAGCTTACAGGGGGCAATAACAGATACGCAGTATTTT.

This clonotype was counted at least ten times. This chain connects TRBV12-3 or TRBV12-4 to TRBJ1-2; 7 bases line up with TRBD1. The CDR3 consists of 15 residues. V shed 2 bases, J shed 6 bases, and the junction held 9 bases outside the gene matches. In nucleotides, the CDR3 is TGTGCCAGCAGTTTATTTTACCAGGGGGTGCATGGCTACACCTTC. It yields the protein CASSLFYQGVHGYTF.

The chain recombines TRBV20-1 with TRBJ1-1, with D tentatively TRBD1 (6 bases). In germline, CDR1 is DFQATT, CDR2 SNEGSKA (reference sequence). V dropped 0 bases and J dropped 2 bases, with 16 bases sitting between them. There are 16 residues in the CDR3. In DNA, the CDR3 is TGCAGTGCTAGAGATAATGGCAGGGGATCTAACACTGAAGCTTTCTTT. This codes for CSARDNGRGSNTEAFF.

At least ten counts were recorded for this clonotype. The chain combines TRBV29-1 with TRBJ2-5; 12 bases match TRBD1. Germline trimming cut 7 bases from V and 3 bases from J; bases unmatched to any gene: 3. This CDR3 comprises 13 residues. From germline, CDR1 is SQVTM and CDR2 ANQGSEA. The CDR3 reads CSGGQGAKETQYF. DNA of the CDR3: TGCAGCGGGGGACAGGGGGCGAAAGAGACCCAGTACTTC. The variable domain in full, completed from reference TRBV29-1 and TRBJ2-5, reads SAVISQKPSRDICQRGTSLTIQCQVDSQVTMMFWYRQQPGQSLTLIATANQGSEATYESGFVIDKFPISRPNLTFSTLTVSNMSPEDSSIYLCSGGQGAKETQYFGPGTRLLVL.

This clonotype is a singleton in its sample. A much larger clone lies a single base off, so this may be a read error. The chain joins TRBV5-1 to TRBJ1-1, with TRBD1 identical over 8 bases. This CDR3 spans 14 amino acids. CDR1 is SGHRS, CDR2 YFSETQ, per germline. CDR3 loop: CPSSLGQVGEGAFF. The CDR3 nucleotides are TGCCCCAGCAGCTTGGGACAGGTCGGCGAGGGAGCTTTCTTT.

The V gene is TRBV7-9, the J gene TRBJ2-1; TRBD1 matches 9 bases. This CDR3 spans 17 amino acids. The V and J ends lost 2 bases and 1 base, in that order; junction bases with no gene match: 6. Germline-derived CDR1 and CDR2 are SEHNR and FQNEAQ (reference sequence). CDR3 protein: CASSLPGQGASYNEQFF. The CDR3 region has the DNA TGTGCCAGCAGCTTACCGGGACAGGGCGCGTCCTACAATGAGCAGTTCTTC.

This clonotype was observed many times. The rearrangement links TRBV20-1 to TRBJ2-7; D not resolved. Per the germline V gene, CDR1 is DFQATT and CDR2 is SNEGSKA (reference sequence). Trimming cost V 6 bases and J 0 bases, with 12 bases left between them. The CDR3 spans 13 residues. The CDR3 loop reads CSAVAVNSYEQYF. The CDR3 DNA follows: TGCAGTGCCGTCGCGGTCAACTCCTACGAGCAGTACTTC.

On this clonotype itself: Since a much larger clone is just one base distant, this may be a read error. The chain has TRBV6-1 and TRBJ1-5; no definite D call. The CDR3 is made up of 14 amino acids. V shed 4 bases and J shed 0 bases, with 7 bases lying between them. Germline V gene data show CDR1 as MNHNS and CDR2 as SASEGT. CDR3 region: CASSAAYSNQPQHF. The CDR3 nucleotides are TGTGCCAGCAGTGCTGCGTATAGCAATCAGCCCCAGCATTTT.